The entry that follows covers one TCR beta chain sequence. Its antigen is not identified. The data derive from a study of blood T cells in healthy people across ages. Findings and caveats of the study: A roughly linear age-dependent decrease characterized TCR beta diversity per million T cells. Comparison with aged donors showed that long-lived donors had more naive CD4+ cells and higher diversity.

The length of the CDR3 is 14 residues. CDR1 and CDR2 from the germline V gene are DFQATT and SNEGSKA (reference sequence). Trimming stripped 1 base from V and 8 bases from J, with 15 bases between. With a J-beta primer mix and a sample-barcoded 5' primer, a second PCR ran about 7 to 12 cycles. Using its own MiXCR run on the 5' RACE reads, TCRdb lists one record per CDR3 protein. The table lists roughly 720,000 distinct CDR3 sequences, about 55% of them singletons. Healthy Caucasian individuals from Russia aged roughly 6 to 90 served as donors. At least 5.5 micrograms of total RNA were extracted per sample.

Sequenced input: blood. The chain is built from TRBV20-1 and TRBJ1-5, with D possibly being TRBD1 (5 bases). This receptor was obtained from a man older than 75 in good health. CDR3 protein: CSARAGGNWEPQHF. DNA for the CDR3: TGCAGTGCTAGAGCCGGGGGGAATTGGGAGCCCCAGCATTTT.